The TCR beta chain under discussion was sequenced for a study of cytomegalovirus exposure and HLA in healthy donors. Findings of the study overall: In all likelihood, a cluster of highly shared sequence variants was a sequencing artifact. A list of 150 to 200 TCR beta chains associated with cytomegalovirus was given.

Remarks on this clone: Its target is not known.

Germline CDR1 SNHLY, CDR2 FYNNEI. Germline trimming cut 6 bases from V and 0 bases from J; bases unmatched to any gene: 5. This CDR3 has 15 residues. PCR amplification relied on 60 Vbeta primers (plus 13 Jbeta primers). Sequencing used immunoSEQ multiplex PCR; TCRdb keeps in-frame clones, though not all of them. The sample consists of some 200,000 clones, about 70% of them appearing once. The clonotype originates from a middle-aged man in good health and CMV-seropositive. Sequenced: PBMCs. The chain is built from TRBV2 and TRBJ1-3; 7 bases are shared with TRBD1. DNA of the CDR3: TGTGCCAGCAGCCGGGACAGCCTCTCTGGAAACACCATATATTTT. Translating it yields CASSRDSLSGNTIYF.